These 7 T cell receptor gamma chains came from one sample sequenced in a study of Vδ1+ human thymocytes. Study-wide findings and caveats: In the thymus, TRG and TRD repertoires looked highly polyclonal with Gaussian CDR3 lengths.

Extracted RNA was reverse transcribed into cDNA. CDR3 amplicons came from multiplex PCR with pooled V-gene forward and constant-region reverse primers. TCRdb re-called the multiplex PCR reads using CATT. The sample consists of roughly 30,000 gamma-chain clones, 20% of them appearing once. These receptors have no known antigen. The specimen sequenced was Vdelta1+ gamma-delta thymocytes from the thymus. As for subset: FACS-sorted CD3+ TCRalphabeta- TCRVdelta1+ TCRVdelta2- thymocytes. These receptors came from a boy under two years old who had congenital heart surgery.

With regard to this clone: Other DNA sequences from this sample encode an identical CDR3 as well. V gene TRGV9 combines with J gene TRGJ1 or TRGJ2. The germline V gene encodes CDR1 GITISATS and CDR2 ISYDGTV (reference sequence). This CDR3 comprises 13 residues. The ends lost 0 bases at V and 7 bases at J; junction bases unmatched: 6. The CDR3 sequence: CALWEVRGYKKLF. CDR3 sequence (DNA): TGTGCCTTGTGGGAGGTGCGCGGGTATAAGAAACTCTTT.

V gene TRGV5 combines with J gene TRGJ1 or TRGJ2. This CDR3 comprises 13 residues. In germline, CDR1 is VINAFY, CDR2 YDVSNSKD. J gave up 5 bases and V 3 bases, and 7 bases lay outside the gene matches. CDR3 in amino acids: CATWDGAHYKKLF. The CDR3 bases are TGTGCCACCTGGGACGGTGCACATTATAAGAAACTCTTT.

A remark on this clone: Other nucleotide sequences in the sample specify the same CDR3. This chain links TRGV8 with TRGJ1 or TRGJ2. Trimming removed 1 base from V and 4 bases from J; junction bases left unmatched: 4. This CDR3 is built from 13 residues. Germline lookup yields CDR1 VENAVY and CDR2 YDSYNSRV. The CDR3 loop is CATWDRSYYKKLF. The CDR3 nucleotides read TGTGCCACCTGGGATAGATCGTATTATAAGAAACTCTTT.

This clone has only a few counts. The V and J genes are TRGV2 and TRGJ1 or TRGJ2. This CDR3 contains 12 residues. Germline-derived CDR1 and CDR2 are EGSNGY and YDSYNSKV. V gave up 0 bases and J gave up 8 bases; unmatched junction bases: 4. DNA for the CDR3: TGTGCCACCTGGGACGGGCAGGATAAGAAACTCTTT. Protein sequence: CATWDGQDKKLF.

This chain connects TRGV3 to TRGJ1 or TRGJ2. The V gene end was trimmed by 0 bases and the J gene end by 1 base; junction bases not matched to a gene: 3. The CDR3 runs to 14 residues. Germline V CDR1 and CDR2: VTNTFY, YDVSTARD (reference sequence). The CDR3 protein is CATWDRHNYYKKLF. CDR3 bases: TGTGCCACCTGGGACAGGCACAATTATTATAAGAAACTCTTT.

A note on this clone: This specimen includes other DNA sequences encoding the same CDR3. V usage is TRGV5 and J usage is TRGJ1 or TRGJ2. The CDR3 extends over 14 amino acids. CDR1 is VINAFY, CDR2 YDVSNSKD, per germline. V lost 4 bases and J lost 0; bases outside the gene matches: 6. Here the CDR3 reads CATWDSANYYKKLF. The DNA for the CDR3 is TGTGCCACCTGGGATTCGGCGAATTATTATAAGAAACTCTTT.

The chain links TRGV4 to TRGJP2. This CDR3 is built from 14 residues. The germline CDR1 and CDR2 sequences are EGSTGY and YDSYTSSV. With 0 bases clipped from V and 8 bases from J, the junction kept 6 bases outside the gene matches. CDR3 amino acids: CATWDGPDDWIKTF. CDR3 in DNA: TGTGCCACCTGGGATGGGCCGGACGATTGGATCAAGACGTTT.